Below, 8 T cell receptor beta chains from the same sample are listed, as sequenced in a study of blood T cell repertoires in COVID-19 (dated by TCRdb to about 2020). Receptors were amplified or captured by the immunoSEQ multiplex PCR assay. TCRdb mirrors the immuneACCESS table, restricted to in-frame sequences. Some clones are absent from its copies; in checked studies, under half trace to an unresolved V gene, and the reason for the others is unknown. Recorded for this sample are 240,000 or so clones; around 84% of them occurred a single time. About 7.6% of the sample is in the top ten clones. Input material: peripheral blood. The receptor source for this set is a woman aged 70-85 years with active or convalescent COVID-19.

This chain links TRBV10-3 with TRBJ2-7; 7 bases match TRBD1. From germline, CDR1 is ENHRY and CDR2 SYGVKD. The CDR3 has 18 residues. The V and J ends lost 0 bases and 5 bases, in that order; junction bases with no gene match: 16. DNA for the CDR3: TGTGCCATCAGTGAGTCGGTTACAGGGGCCCTTACGATTAACGAGCAGTACTTC. As protein: CAISESVTGALTINEQYF.

The chain carries TRBV3-1 (or the pseudogene TRBV3-2) and TRBJ1-6, with TRBD1 as a possible D gene (5 bases). The CDR3 has 14 residues. Germline-derived CDR1 and CDR2 are LGHDT and YNNKEL (reference sequence). V lost 4 bases to trimming and J lost 9 bases, with 13 bases between them. The CDR3 region has the DNA TGTGCCAGCAGCCGCGTGGGGGGTAGTTCACCCCTCCACTTT. Its translation is CASSRVGGSSPLHF.

The chain recombines TRBV2 with TRBJ1-1; 7 bases agree with TRBD1. This CDR3 has 13 residues. The germline V gene encodes CDR1 SNHLY and CDR2 FYNNEI. With V trimmed by 6 bases and J by 1 base, 2 bases remained unmatched. The CDR3 sequence: CASSGQANTEAFF. DNA of the CDR3: TGTGCCAGCAGCGGACAGGCGAACACTGAAGCTTTCTTT.

The rearrangement uses TRBV6-6 and TRBJ1-1, with 8 bases that match TRBD1. In germline, CDR1 is MNHNY, CDR2 SVGAGI (reference sequence). The CDR3 extends over 16 amino acids. With V trimmed by 11 bases and J by 0 bases, 14 bases remained unmatched. CDR3 sequence reads: CAVSPGTGRMNTEAFF. CDR3 in DNA: TGTGCCGTATCCCCCGGGACAGGTAGAATGAACACTGAAGCTTTCTTT.

This chain uses TRBV6-5 with TRBJ1-5, with D perhaps TRBD1 (5 bases). This CDR3 contains 14 residues. The germline gives CDR1 MNHEY, CDR2 SVGAGI. V lost 10 bases and J lost 0, with 13 bases in between. The CDR3 sequence is CAIDTGSSNQPQHF. CDR3 in DNA: TGTGCCATCGACACAGGTTCTAGCAATCAGCCCCAGCATTTT.

The chain links TRBV6-2 or TRBV6-3 to TRBJ2-2, with 8 bases fitting TRBD1. Losses at the gene ends were 4 bases for V and 5 bases for J; bases not matched to a gene: 6. In germline, CDR1 is MNHEY, CDR2 SVGEGT. The CDR3 extends over 15 amino acids. CDR3 bases: TGTGCCAGCAGTTCGTCCCGGGACAGGACCGGGGAGCTGTTTTTT. Its translation is CASSSSRDRTGELFF.

This clone was found a few times. The gene calls are TRBV5-6 and TRBJ1-4, with D hard to call. Per germline, CDR1 SGHDT and CDR2 YYEEEE. CDR3 size: 15 residues. Trimming left V 2 bases short and J 8 bases short, with 16 bases between. The CDR3 bases are TGTGCCAGCAGCTTTCGACGAGGGTTGGAAGAAAAACTGTTTTTT. As protein: CASSFRRGLEEKLFF.

The chain is built from TRBV7-2 and TRBJ1-5, with D tentatively TRBD1 (6 bases). The V and J ends lost 5 bases and 3 bases respectively, with 14 bases between them. From germline, CDR1 is SGHTA and CDR2 FQGNSA. The CDR3 runs 15 residues. CDR3 residues: CASSPQGNLNQPQHF. The DNA of the CDR3 is TGTGCCAGCAGCCCACAGGGCAACCTCAATCAGCCCCAGCATTTT.